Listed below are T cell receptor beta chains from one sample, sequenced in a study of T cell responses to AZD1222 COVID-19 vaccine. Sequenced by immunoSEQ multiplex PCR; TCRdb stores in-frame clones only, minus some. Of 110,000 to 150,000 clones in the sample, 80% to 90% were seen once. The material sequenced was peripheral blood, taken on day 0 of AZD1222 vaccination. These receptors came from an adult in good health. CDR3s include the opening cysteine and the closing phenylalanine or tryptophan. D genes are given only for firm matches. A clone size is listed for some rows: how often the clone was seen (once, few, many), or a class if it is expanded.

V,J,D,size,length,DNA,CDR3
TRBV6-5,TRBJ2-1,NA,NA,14,TGTGCCAGCAGTTACGACCGGACGAACAATGAGCAGTTCTTC,CASSYDRTNNEQFF
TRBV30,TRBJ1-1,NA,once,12,TGTGCCACCAGCCCAGCCAACACTGAAGCTTTCTTT,CATSPANTEAFF
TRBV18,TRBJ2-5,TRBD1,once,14,TGTGCCAGCTCGCCGACAGGGGTTGGAGAGACCCAGTACTTC,CASSPTGVGETQYF
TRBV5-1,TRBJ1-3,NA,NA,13,TGCGCCACCTCGGAGCCCTCTGGAAACACCATATATTTT,CATSEPSGNTIYF
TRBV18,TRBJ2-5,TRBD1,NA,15,TGTGCCAGCTCACCCCTACAGGGGGCGCATGAGACCCAGTACTTC,CASSPLQGAHETQYF
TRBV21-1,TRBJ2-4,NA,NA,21,TGTGCCAGCAGCGTACGTTTTTCGGAGAGATTAGCGGAAATAGCCAAAAACATTCAGTACTTC,CASSVRFSERLAEIAKNIQYF
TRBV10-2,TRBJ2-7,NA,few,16,TGCGCCAGCAATGATAATATATATGACAGGTCCTACGAGCAGTACTTC,CASNDNIYDRSYEQYF
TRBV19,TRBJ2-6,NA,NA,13,TGTGCCAGTAGTGACTCTGGGGCCAACGTCCTGACTTTC,CASSDSGANVLTF
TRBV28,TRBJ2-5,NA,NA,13,TGTGCCAGTTACCGGGACAACCAAGAGACCCAGTACTTC,CASYRDNQETQYF
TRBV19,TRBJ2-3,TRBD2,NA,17,TGTGCCAGTAGTAGACCTCTTGTAGCGGGGGAGACAGATACGCAGTATTTT,CASSRPLVAGETDTQYF
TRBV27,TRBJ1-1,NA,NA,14,TGTGCCAGCTGGTCGGACTTTGGTAACACTGAAGCTTTCTTT,CASWSDFGNTEAFF